This T cell receptor beta chain derives from a study of shared clonotypes between healthy human individuals. CDR1 is LNHDA and CDR2 is SQIVND in the germline V gene (reference sequence). V dropped 4 bases and J dropped 2; count of bases not matched to a gene: 11. The CDR3 spans 16 residues. On this clone: Its target is unknown.

Regarding the study as a whole: Naive subsets, compared against memory subsets, generally had larger estimated richness values.

Samples underwent the assay at deep level. Some clones are missing from TCRdb's copy, which holds only in-frame ones; the method was immunoSEQ multiplex PCR. This table has approximately 530,000 clones, 95% to 97% appearing once. The sample taken for sequencing was naive CD4+ T cells sorted from blood. The subset was: CD45RA+ positively selected. The J gene is TRBJ2-7, the V gene TRBV19; TRBD2 agrees at 7 bases. This TCR came from a woman under 40 in good health. In DNA, the CDR3 is TGTGCCAGTAGTAAAGGTCGACTAGCATCGCCCTACGAGCAGTACTTC. Translating gives CASSKGRLASPYEQYF.